This TCR beta chain was obtained from a study of CD8 T cells in Susac syndrome. Background on the study: Patients with Susac syndrome were therapy-naive, treated with corticosteroids, or treated with intravenous immunoglobulin alone when blood was collected.

TCR beta was sequenced from blood CD8+ and CD4+ T cells. After extraction with the RNeasy kit, about 0.45 to 1 ug of the RNA was reverse transcribed using random hexamers. One entry per CDR3 protein results from TCRdb running MiXCR on the immunoSEQ multiplex PCR reads. The data hold about 140,000 distinct CDR3 sequences, with approximately 96% observed a single time. As concerns this clonotype: The antigen remains unidentified.

Whole-study results and caveats: The CD4+ T cell repertoires of Susac syndrome were found to show no clonal expansion.

The TCR comes from a human donor with Susac syndrome. Sequencing was done on a sample of CD4+ T cells from PBMCs.

This CDR3 reads CASSSSRANTEAFF. CDR3 sequence (DNA): TGTGCCAGCAGCTCCAGTCGGGCGAACACTGAAGCTTTCTTT. The rearrangement uses TRBV7-9 and TRBJ1-1; unclear D gene. V lost 4 bases and J lost 1, with 10 bases in between. The CDR3 contains 14 residues. Per the germline V gene, CDR1 is SEHNR and CDR2 is FQNEAQ (reference sequence).